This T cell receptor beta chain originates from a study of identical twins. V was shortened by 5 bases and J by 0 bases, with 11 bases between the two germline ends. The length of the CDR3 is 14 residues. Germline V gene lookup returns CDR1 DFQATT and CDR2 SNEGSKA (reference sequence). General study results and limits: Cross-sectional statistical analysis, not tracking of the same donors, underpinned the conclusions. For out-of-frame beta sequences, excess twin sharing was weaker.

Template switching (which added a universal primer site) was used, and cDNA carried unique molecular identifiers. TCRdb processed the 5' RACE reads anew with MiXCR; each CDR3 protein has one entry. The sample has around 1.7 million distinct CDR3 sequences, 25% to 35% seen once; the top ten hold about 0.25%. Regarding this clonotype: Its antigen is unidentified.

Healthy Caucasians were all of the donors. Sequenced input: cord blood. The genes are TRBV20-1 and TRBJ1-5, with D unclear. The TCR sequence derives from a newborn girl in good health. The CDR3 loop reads CSAPRWGSNQPQHF. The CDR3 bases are TGCAGTGCTCCACGATGGGGTAGCAATCAGCCCCAGCATTTT.